Below are 25 T cell receptor beta chains sequenced from a single sample in a study of regulatory T cells in long-lasting Graves disease. TCRdb reprocessed the reads via MiXCR and lists one record per CDR3 protein. Of over 1,000 distinct CDR3 sequences in the sample, more than 75% were seen once. PBMC-extracted RNA yielded the TCR library. Sample: peripheral blood mononuclear cells (PBMCs), taken with antithyroid drug treatment, in newly diagnosed or persistent Graves disease (not recorded which). These receptors were taken from a woman in her twenties or thirties with Graves disease.

This chain uses TRBV28 with TRBJ1-5, with no clear D. The V gene lost 5 bases and the J gene lost 0 bases, with 14 bases spanning the gap. The CDR3 is 16 residues long. Germline-derived CDR1 and CDR2 are MDHEN and SYDVKM. The CDR3 sequence: CASSATDWYSNQPQHF. The CDR3 DNA follows: TGTGCCAGCAGTGCTACAGACTGGTATAGCAATCAGCCCCAGCATTTT.

The chain has TRBV3-1 and TRBJ1-1; D call uncertain. V lost 0 bases and J 1 base, leaving 12 bases between the germline ends. CDR1 LGHDT and CDR2 YNNKEL come from the germline V gene (reference sequence). This CDR3 has 16 amino acids. The DNA of the CDR3 is TGTGCCAGCAGCCAAGATCCCGGACCTTGGAACACTGAAGCTTTCTTT. Translation: CASSQDPGPWNTEAFF.

The chain employs TRBV7-9 and TRBJ1-1; D is unresolved. The CDR3 loop spans 15 amino acids. Germline V lookup: CDR1 SEHNR, CDR2 FQNEAQ (reference sequence). Deletions cut 4 bases from V and 4 bases from J, with 16 bases between. The CDR3 DNA follows: TGTGCCAGCAGCTCTTCCCTAGTCAAGAGCACTGAAGCTTTCTTT. Amino acids: CASSSSLVKSTEAFF.

Comment on this clonotype: One end of the junction varies from germline; a read error may be responsible. J is TRBJ1-1 and V is TRBV19; no clear D gene. The CDR3 sequence is 13 residues long. The V gene's germline CDR1 is LNHDA and CDR2 SQIVND (reference sequence). The CDR3 DNA follows: TGTGCCAGTAGGGGCAGCCCGAACTCTGAAGCTTTCTTT. Residues: CASRGSPNSEAFF.

This sequence joins TRBV21-1 and TRBJ1-2; the D segment call TRBD1 is taken from the table without a DNA check. TRBV21-1 is a pseudogene segment. This CDR3 has 14 amino acids. The CDR3 region is CASSGPTGFHGYTF. In nucleotides, the CDR3 is TGTGCCAGCAGCGGACCGACAGGGTTTCATGGCTACACCTTC.

This chain joins TRBV9 and TRBJ1-2; 8 nucleotides align to TRBD1. The V gene's germline CDR1 is SGDLS and CDR2 YYNGEE. V gave up 3 bases and J gave up 3 bases; unmatched junction bases: 4. This CDR3 has 14 residues. For the CDR3, the DNA is TGTGCCAGCAGCGCCTCACAGGGGGACTATGGCTACACCTTC. Translation gives CASSASQGDYGYTF.

This clonotype was counted between two and nine times. The chain has TRBV20-1 and TRBJ2-1; TRBD2 matches 16 bases. The CDR3 is made up of 17 amino acids. V gave up 6 bases and J gave up 10 bases; unmatched junction bases: 15. Germline lookup yields CDR1 DFQATT and CDR2 SNEGSKA (reference sequence). In DNA, the CDR3 is TGCAGTGCCAGTGAACCGGGACTAGCGGGAGGGCAGGGGGAGCAGTTCTTC. Translated: CSASEPGLAGGQGEQFF.

The gene calls are TRBV20-1 and TRBJ2-1; 7 nucleotides line up with TRBD2. This CDR3 region has 14 residues. Germline assignment: CDR1 DFQATT and CDR2 SNEGSKA (reference sequence). V lost 3 bases and J lost 8; bases outside the gene matches: 10. CDR3 nucleotides: TGCAGTGCTAGGGTACCGCGGGAGTTCGATGAGCAGTTCTTC. It yields the protein CSARVPREFDEQFF.

The chain carries TRBV20-1 and TRBJ2-7; 12 bases are shared with TRBD1. Unmatched junction bases numbered 7, after V lost 5 bases and J lost 2 bases. The length of the CDR3 is 15 residues. Per germline, CDR1 DFQATT and CDR2 SNEGSKA (reference sequence). The CDR3 loop reads CSALLGTGGPYEQYF. CDR3 DNA: TGCAGTGCTCTTCTGGGGACAGGGGGCCCCTACGAGCAGTACTTC.

In this sample, this clonotype turned up a few times. The V call is TRBV28, the J call TRBJ1-1; 7 nucleotides agree with TRBD1. In germline, CDR1 is MDHEN, CDR2 SYDVKM. The junction had 15 bases not matched to a gene; V was cut back by 5 bases and J by 3 bases. This CDR3 has 17 residues. CDR3: CASSLPGGVTRYTEAFF. The CDR3 coding sequence is TGTGCCAGCAGTCTACCAGGGGGTGTCACGAGGTACACTGAAGCTTTCTTT.

CDR3 DNA: TGTGCCACCAGTCAACCTAAGGGGATGGATACGCAGTATTTT. It specifies CATSQPKGMDTQYF. The gene calls are TRBV24-1 and TRBJ2-3; a weak D match, TRBD1 (5 bases). Trimming cost V 6 bases and J 6 bases, with 15 bases left between them. This CDR3 comprises 14 residues. Looked up from germline, CDR1 is KGHDR and CDR2 is SFDVKD.

This clonotype was seen a few times. The V gene is TRBV18, the J gene TRBJ2-5; 7 bases are shared with TRBD1. With V trimmed by 6 bases and J by 2 bases, 6 bases remained unmatched. The CDR3 has 14 residues. CDR1 KGHSH and CDR2 LQKENI come from the germline V gene. DNA for the CDR3: TGTGCCAGCTCCCGGTCGGGACAGCAAGAGACCCAGTACTTC. This gives the protein CASSRSGQQETQYF.

The genes are TRBV28 and TRBJ2-4; D not certain. Trimming cost V 1 base and J 0 bases, with 10 bases left between them. The CDR3 extends over 16 amino acids. CDR1 is MDHEN and CDR2 is SYDVKM in the germline V gene. CDR3 loop: CASSLFAGPAKNIQYF. CDR3 DNA: TGTGCCAGCAGTTTATTTGCAGGCCCAGCCAAAAACATTCAGTACTTC.

This clonotype showed up just once. The rearrangement uses TRBV6-5 and TRBJ2-7; 7 nucleotides align to TRBD2. CDR3 size: 15 residues. The junction had 15 bases not matched to a gene; V was cut back by 7 bases and J by 6 bases. Germline V lookup: CDR1 MNHEY, CDR2 SVGAGI. The CDR3 protein is CASNLGAGSQSEQYF. CDR3 bases: TGTGCCAGCAACCTAGGAGCGGGATCCCAAAGCGAGCAGTACTTC.

This chain links TRBV10-3 with TRBJ1-5; D unresolved. V was cut by 0 bases and J by 6 bases, with 9 bases left in between. Germline values: CDR1 ENHRY, CDR2 SYGVKD. The CDR3 runs 14 residues. The CDR3 nucleotides read TGTGCCATCAGTGAGTCGATGGATTCTCAGCCCCAGCATTTT. This gives the protein CAISESMDSQPQHF.

V usage is TRBV10-3 and J usage is TRBJ1-2, with a possible D match to TRBD1 (5 bases). Trimming cost V 0 bases and J 3 bases, with 11 bases left between them. CDR3 length equals 15 residues. Germline CDR1 is ENHRY and CDR2 is SYGVKD. The CDR3 loop reads CAISESTGDDYGYTF. The CDR3, as DNA: TGTGCCATCAGTGAGTCGACGGGGGACGACTATGGCTACACCTTC.

The V gene is TRBV20-1, the J gene TRBJ2-1; 11 bases match TRBD2. The CDR3 is made up of 12 amino acids. The germline V gene encodes CDR1 DFQATT and CDR2 SNEGSKA (reference sequence). Trimming removed 5 bases from V and 10 bases from J; junction bases left unmatched: 4. The CDR3 nucleotides are TGCAGTGCTCCGCTAGCGGGAGGCGAGCAGTTCTTC. Translation: CSAPLAGGEQFF.

Note on this clonotype: The CDR3 carries no conserved terminal phenylalanine or tryptophan, so it likely arises from a read error. The chain employs TRBV20-1 and TRBJ2-3; D perhaps matches TRBD2 (6 bases). Germline CDR1 DFQATT, CDR2 SNEGSKA (reference sequence). V was shortened by 2 bases and J by 4 bases, with 16 bases between the two germline ends. The CDR3 has 15 residues. The CDR3 loop is CSARLASGAADTQYS. The CDR3, as DNA: TGCAGTGCTAGACTAGCCTCGGGAGCGGCAGATACGCAGTATTCT.

This chain uses TRBV28 with TRBJ2-3; TRBD1 agrees at 8 bases. Looked up from germline, CDR1 is MDHEN and CDR2 is SYDVKM. V shed 8 bases and J 0 bases; nucleotides not matched to a gene: 4. This CDR3 is built from 14 residues. The CDR3 loop is CASYRTGSTDTQYF. DNA of the CDR3: TGTGCCAGCTATCGGACAGGGAGCACAGATACGCAGTATTTT.

The chain links TRBV24-1 to TRBJ2-1; D is unclear. The germline V and J ends were trimmed by 1 base and 3 bases, with 6 bases remaining between them. CDR3 length: 14 amino acids. Germline CDR1 is KGHDR and CDR2 is SFDVKD. The CDR3 reads CATSDFSIYNEQFF. The CDR3 DNA sequence: TGTGCCACCAGTGATTTTTCGATCTACAATGAGCAGTTCTTC.

The chain combines TRBV13 with TRBJ1-2; TRBD1 aligns across 9 bases. CDR1 and CDR2 from the germline V gene are PRHDT and FYEKMQ (reference sequence). After removal of 5 bases from V and 4 bases from J, the junction contained 5 bases not matched to a gene. This CDR3 is built from 14 residues. The CDR3 DNA reads as TGTGCCAGCAGCGGCGACAGGGGGGTCTATGGCTACACCTTC. Amino acids: CASSGDRGVYGYTF.

The V gene is TRBV7-2, the J gene TRBJ2-2, with 11 nucleotides matching TRBD2. CDR1 is SGHTA and CDR2 is FQGNSA in the germline V gene. V lost 5 bases to trimming and J lost 8 bases; unmatched junction nucleotides: 10. CDR3 length equals 16 residues. CDR3 residues: CASSGGLAGGFGELFF. As DNA, the CDR3 is TGTGCCAGCAGCGGGGGGCTAGCGGGAGGTTTTGGGGAGCTGTTTTTT.

In nucleotides, the CDR3 is TGTGCCAGCGGGACTGGGACTCGCACAGATACGCAGTATTTT. As protein: CASGTGTRTDTQYF. The chain recombines TRBV6-5 with TRBJ2-3, with D possibly TRBD2 on 6 matching bases. Germline loops: CDR1 MNHEY, CDR2 SVGAGI. With 8 bases removed from V and 1 base from J, the gap between germline ends came to 13 bases. The CDR3 extends over 14 amino acids.

The genes are TRBV19 and TRBJ1-1; 8 positions match TRBD1. With 6 bases clipped from V and 0 bases from J, the junction kept 3 bases outside the gene matches. CDR1 LNHDA and CDR2 SQIVND come from the germline V gene (reference sequence). This CDR3 has 14 residues. The CDR3 is CASSRQGMNTEAFF. CDR3 DNA: TGTGCCAGTAGCCGACAGGGGATGAACACTGAAGCTTTCTTT.

The J gene is TRBJ1-4, the V gene TRBV11-1; the D is unclear. The germline CDR1 and CDR2 sequences are SGHAT and FQDESV (reference sequence). The CDR3 runs 12 residues. Trimming cost V 5 bases and J 12 bases, with 13 bases left between them. Here the CDR3 DNA reads TGTGCCAGCAGCCGCGACCGGGAAGAACTGTTTTTT. Translated: CASSRDREELFF.